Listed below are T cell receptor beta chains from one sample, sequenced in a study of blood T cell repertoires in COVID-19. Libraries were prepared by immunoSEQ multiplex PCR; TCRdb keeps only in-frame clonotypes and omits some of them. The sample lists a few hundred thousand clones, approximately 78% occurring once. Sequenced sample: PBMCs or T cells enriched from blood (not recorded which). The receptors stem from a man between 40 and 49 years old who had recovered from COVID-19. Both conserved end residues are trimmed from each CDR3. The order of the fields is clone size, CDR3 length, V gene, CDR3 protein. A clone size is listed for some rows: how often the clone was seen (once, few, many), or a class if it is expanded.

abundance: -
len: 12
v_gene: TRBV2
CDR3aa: ASSPRGRSYEQY

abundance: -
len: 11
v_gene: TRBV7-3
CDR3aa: ASSSQGAGELF

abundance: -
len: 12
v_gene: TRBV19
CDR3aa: AGSARGSVGGYT

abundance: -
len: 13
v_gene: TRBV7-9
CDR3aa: ASRRAGGNLEAQY

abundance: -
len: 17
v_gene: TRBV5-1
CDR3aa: ASSLVFSWGQDRATEAF

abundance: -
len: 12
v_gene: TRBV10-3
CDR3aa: AISGGAYNSPLH

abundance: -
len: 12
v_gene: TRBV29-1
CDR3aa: SYGTGRRNTEAF

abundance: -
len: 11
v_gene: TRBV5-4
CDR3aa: ASSSQDYTEAF

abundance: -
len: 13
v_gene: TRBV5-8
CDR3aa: ASSLGGGSNQPQH

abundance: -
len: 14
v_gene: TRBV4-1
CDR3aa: ASSHDYDRGDDTQY

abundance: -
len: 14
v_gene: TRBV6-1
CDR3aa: ASSEALAGGPTGQY

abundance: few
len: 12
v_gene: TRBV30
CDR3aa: AWTPQGASRGYT

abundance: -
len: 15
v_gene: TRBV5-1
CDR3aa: ASKRAGGLRGTDTQY

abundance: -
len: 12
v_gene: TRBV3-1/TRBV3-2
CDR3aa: ASSRRDSSYEQY

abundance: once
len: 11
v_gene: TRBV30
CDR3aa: AFSGQGTSPLH

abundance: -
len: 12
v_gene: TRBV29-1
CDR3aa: SVRTGQGNSPLH

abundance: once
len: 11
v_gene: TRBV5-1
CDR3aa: ASSVTGYNEQF

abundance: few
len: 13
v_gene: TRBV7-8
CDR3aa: ASSLARRENYGYT

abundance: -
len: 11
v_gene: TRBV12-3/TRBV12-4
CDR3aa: ASSFGGKTEAF

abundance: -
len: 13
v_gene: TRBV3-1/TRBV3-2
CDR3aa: ASSQGGQANTEAF

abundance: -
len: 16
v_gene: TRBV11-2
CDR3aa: ASSPRRTERNRQETQY

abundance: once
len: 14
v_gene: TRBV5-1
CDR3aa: ASSLGSSTGTDTQY

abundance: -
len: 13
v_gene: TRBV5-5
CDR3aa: ASSSIGGANYGYT

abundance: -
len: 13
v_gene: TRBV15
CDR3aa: ATSRDGDRNTEAF

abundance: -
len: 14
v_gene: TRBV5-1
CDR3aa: ASSLNGQGGAGTQY

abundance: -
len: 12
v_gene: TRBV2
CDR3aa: ASQRQGGIYEQY

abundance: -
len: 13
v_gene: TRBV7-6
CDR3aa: ASSPREGVGETQY

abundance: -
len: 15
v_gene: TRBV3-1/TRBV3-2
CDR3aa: ASSQASSGTRHNEQF

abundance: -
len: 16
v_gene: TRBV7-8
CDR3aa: ASPGLRGPTWNTGELF

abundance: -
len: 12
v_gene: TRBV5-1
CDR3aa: ASSPTGDYYGYT

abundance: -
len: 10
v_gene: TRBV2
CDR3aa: ASSPGGETQY

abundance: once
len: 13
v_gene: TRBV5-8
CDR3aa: ASSLAGAGTDTQY

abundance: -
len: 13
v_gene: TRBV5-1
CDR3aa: ASSYGGTVYSEAF

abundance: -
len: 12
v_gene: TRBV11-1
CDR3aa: ASSLAQENTEAF

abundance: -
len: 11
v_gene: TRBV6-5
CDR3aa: ASSGTTNNEQF

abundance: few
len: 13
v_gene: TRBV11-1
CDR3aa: ASSSNGAMNTEAF

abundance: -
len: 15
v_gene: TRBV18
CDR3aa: ASSPSSPGANTGELF

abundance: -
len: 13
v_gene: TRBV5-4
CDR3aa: ASSSPGGADEKLF

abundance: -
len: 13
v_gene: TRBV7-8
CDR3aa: ASSLSRTGGTEAF

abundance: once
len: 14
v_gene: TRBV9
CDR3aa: ASSVHGTGTVSPLH

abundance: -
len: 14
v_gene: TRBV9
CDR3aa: ASSSRTGRNTGELF

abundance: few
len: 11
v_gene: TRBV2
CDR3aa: ASRDRVIDEQY

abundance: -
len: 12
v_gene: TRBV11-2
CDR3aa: ASSLPGTVDTQY

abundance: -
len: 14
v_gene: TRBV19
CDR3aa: ASSPTGPTVNTEAF

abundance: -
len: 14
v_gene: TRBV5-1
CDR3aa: ASSLGGRGKNYGYT

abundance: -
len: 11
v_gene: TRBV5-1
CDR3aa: ASSDRQQYEQY

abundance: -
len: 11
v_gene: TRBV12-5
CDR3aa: ASAASGRGEQF